The clone carrying this TCR beta chain appeared once. Its antigen is unidentified. The germline V and J ends were trimmed by 3 bases and 8 bases, with 21 bases remaining between them. The CDR3 runs 16 residues. Germline V gene lookup returns CDR1 SGHRS and CDR2 YFSETQ. PCR amplification relied on 60 Vbeta primers (plus 13 Jbeta primers). The data were produced by immunoSEQ multiplex PCR, yet TCRdb's version contains in-frame clones alone and is incomplete. The table has roughly 80,000 clones, 65% to 70% seen once; the top ten hold under 7.5%. This record comes from a study of cytomegalovirus exposure and HLA in healthy donors. Study-wide findings and caveats: Presence/absence analyses treated sequencing depth as roughly uniform across donors.

This receptor was obtained from a woman aged 45-60 years in good health and CMV-seropositive. The chain uses TRBV5-1 and TRBJ2-1; perhaps TRBD1 as D (7 bases). The sequenced sample was PBMCs. Here the CDR3 reads CASSSVRGAVHDEQFF. DNA for the CDR3: TGCGCCAGCAGCTCGGTCAGGGGGGCGGTTCATGATGAGCAGTTCTTC.